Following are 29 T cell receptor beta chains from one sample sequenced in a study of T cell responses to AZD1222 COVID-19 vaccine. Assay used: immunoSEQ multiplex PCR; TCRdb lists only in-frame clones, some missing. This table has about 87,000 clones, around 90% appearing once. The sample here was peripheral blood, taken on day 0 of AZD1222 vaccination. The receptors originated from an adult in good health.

The CDR3 reads CASSLLRGNSPLHF. The DNA for the CDR3 is TGCGCCAGCAGTTTACTCAGGGGAAATTCACCCCTCCACTTT. The rearrangement uses TRBV5-1 and TRBJ1-6, with D maybe TRBD1 (6 bases). This CDR3 has 14 residues. V was cut by 5 bases and J by 7 bases, with 13 bases left in between. Germline V gives CDR1 SGHRS, CDR2 YFSETQ.

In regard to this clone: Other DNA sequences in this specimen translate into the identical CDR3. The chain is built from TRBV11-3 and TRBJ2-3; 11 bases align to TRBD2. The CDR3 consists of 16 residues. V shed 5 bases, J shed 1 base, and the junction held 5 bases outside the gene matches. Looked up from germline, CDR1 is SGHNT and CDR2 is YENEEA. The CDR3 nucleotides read TGTGCCAGCAGCCGAGGGACTAGCGGAGGCACAGATACGCAGTATTTT. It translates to CASSRGTSGGTDTQYF.

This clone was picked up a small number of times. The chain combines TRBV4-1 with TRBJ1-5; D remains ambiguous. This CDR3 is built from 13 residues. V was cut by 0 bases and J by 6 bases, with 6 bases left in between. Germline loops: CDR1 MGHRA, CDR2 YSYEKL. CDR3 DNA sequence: TGCGCCAGCAGCCAAGAGGTCCCTCAGCCCCAGCATTTT. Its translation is CASSQEVPQPQHF.

The CDR3 sequence: CASSLAYSRQPGTGELFF. Written as DNA, the CDR3 is TGTGCCAGCAGCTTAGCGTATTCTCGGCAGCCAGGCACCGGGGAGCTGTTTTTT. The chain employs TRBV7-2 and TRBJ2-2, with D hard to call. The CDR3 loop spans 18 amino acids. The germline V gene encodes CDR1 SGHTA and CDR2 FQGNSA. Trimming removed 0 bases from V and 4 bases from J, with 18 bases in between.

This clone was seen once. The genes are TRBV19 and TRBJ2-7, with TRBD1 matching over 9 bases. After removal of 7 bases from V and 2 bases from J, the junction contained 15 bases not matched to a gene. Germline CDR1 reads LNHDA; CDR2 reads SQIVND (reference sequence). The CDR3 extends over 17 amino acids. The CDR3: CASKPRPGTGSPYEQYF. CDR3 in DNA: TGTGCCAGTAAACCTCGACCCGGGACAGGGAGTCCCTACGAGCAGTACTTC.

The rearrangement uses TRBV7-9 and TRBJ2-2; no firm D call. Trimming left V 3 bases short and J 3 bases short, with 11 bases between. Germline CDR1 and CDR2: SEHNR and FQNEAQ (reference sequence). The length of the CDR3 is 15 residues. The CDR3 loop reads CASSFFPDYTGELFF. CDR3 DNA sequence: TGTGCCAGCAGCTTTTTCCCCGACTACACCGGGGAGCTGTTTTTT.

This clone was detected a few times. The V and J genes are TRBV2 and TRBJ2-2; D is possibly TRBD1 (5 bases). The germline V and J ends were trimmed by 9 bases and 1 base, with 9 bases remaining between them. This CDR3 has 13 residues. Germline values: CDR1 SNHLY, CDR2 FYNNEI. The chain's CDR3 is CARSRENTGELFF. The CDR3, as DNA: TGTGCCAGATCCAGGGAGAACACCGGGGAGCTGTTTTTT.

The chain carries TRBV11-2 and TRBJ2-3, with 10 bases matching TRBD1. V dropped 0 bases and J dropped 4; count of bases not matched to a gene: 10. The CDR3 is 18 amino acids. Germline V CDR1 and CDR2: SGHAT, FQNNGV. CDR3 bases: TGTGCCAGCAGCTTAGATATAAAGGGGACAGGGGACTCAGATACGCAGTATTTT. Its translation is CASSLDIKGTGDSDTQYF.

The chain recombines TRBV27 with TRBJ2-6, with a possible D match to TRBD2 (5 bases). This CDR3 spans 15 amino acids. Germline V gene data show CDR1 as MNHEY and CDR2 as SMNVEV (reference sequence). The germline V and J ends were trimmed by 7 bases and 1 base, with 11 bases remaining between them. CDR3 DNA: TGTGCCAGCACCCCCCGGGGATCTGGGGCCAACGTCCTGACTTTC. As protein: CASTPRGSGANVLTF. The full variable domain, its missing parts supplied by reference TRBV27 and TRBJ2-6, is EAQVTQNPRYLITVTGKKLTVTCSQNMNHEYMSWYRQDPGLGLRQIYYSMNVEVTDKGDVPEGYKVSRKEKRNFPLILESPSPNQTSLYFCASTPRGSGANVLTFGAGSRLTVL.

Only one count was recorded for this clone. CDR3 nucleotide sequence: TGTGCCAGCAGTGTGCCGGGAGTCGAGGTCTATGGCTACACCTTC. The encoded protein is CASSVPGVEVYGYTF. The chain recombines TRBV25-1 with TRBJ1-2; D is uncertain. V lost 4 bases and J 4 bases, leaving 16 bases between the germline ends. This CDR3 is built from 15 residues. Per germline, CDR1 MGHDK and CDR2 SYGVNS.

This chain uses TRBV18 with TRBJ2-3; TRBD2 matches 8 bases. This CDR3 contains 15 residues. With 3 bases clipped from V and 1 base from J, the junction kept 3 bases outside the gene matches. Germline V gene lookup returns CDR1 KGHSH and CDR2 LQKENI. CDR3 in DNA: TGTGCCAGCTCACCCCCGACTAGCGGCACAGATACGCAGTATTTT. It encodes CASSPPTSGTDTQYF.

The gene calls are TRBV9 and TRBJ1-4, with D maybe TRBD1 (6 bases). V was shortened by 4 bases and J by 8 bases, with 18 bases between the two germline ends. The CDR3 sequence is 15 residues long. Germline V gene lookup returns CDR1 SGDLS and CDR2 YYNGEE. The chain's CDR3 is CASSPHGGSGEKLFF. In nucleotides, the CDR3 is TGTGCCAGCAGCCCACACGGGGGCTCAGGGGAAAAACTGTTTTTT.

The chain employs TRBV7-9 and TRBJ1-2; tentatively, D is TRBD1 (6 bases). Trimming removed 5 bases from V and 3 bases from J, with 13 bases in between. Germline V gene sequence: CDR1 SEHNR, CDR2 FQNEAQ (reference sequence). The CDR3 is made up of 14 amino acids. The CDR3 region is CASSQRGGDYGYTF. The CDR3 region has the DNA TGTGCCAGCAGCCAGAGGGGGGGTGACTATGGCTACACCTTC.

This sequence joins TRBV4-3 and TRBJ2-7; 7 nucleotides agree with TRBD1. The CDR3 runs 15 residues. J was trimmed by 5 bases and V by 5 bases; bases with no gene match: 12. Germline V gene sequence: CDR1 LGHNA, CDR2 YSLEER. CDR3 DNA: TGCGCCAGCAGCTACGAGGGGGCCTCAGGTGACGAGCAGTACTTC. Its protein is CASSYEGASGDEQYF.

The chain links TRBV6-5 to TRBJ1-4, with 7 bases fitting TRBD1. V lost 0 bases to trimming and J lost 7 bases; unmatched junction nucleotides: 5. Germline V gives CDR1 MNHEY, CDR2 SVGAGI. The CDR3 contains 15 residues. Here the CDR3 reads CASSYSGQTAEKLFF. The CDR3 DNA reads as TGTGCCAGCAGTTACTCGGGACAGACAGCTGAAAAACTGTTTTTT.

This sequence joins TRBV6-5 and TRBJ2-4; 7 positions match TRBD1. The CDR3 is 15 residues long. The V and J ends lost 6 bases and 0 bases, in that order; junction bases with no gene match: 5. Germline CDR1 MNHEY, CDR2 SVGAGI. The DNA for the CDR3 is TGTGCCAGCAGGGCTACAGGGGAAGCCAAAAACATTCAGTACTTC. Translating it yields CASRATGEAKNIQYF.

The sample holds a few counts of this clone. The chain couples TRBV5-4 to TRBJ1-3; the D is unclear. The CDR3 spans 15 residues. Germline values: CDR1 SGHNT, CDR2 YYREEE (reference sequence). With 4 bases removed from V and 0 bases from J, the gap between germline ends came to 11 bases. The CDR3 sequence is CASSASGFSGNTIYF. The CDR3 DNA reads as TGTGCCAGCAGCGCGTCAGGTTTCTCTGGAAACACCATATATTTT. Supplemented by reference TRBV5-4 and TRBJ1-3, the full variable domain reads ETGVTQSPTHLIKTRGQQVTLRCSSQSGHNTVSWYQQALGQGPQFIFQYYREEENGRGNFPPRFSGLQFPNYSSELNVNALELDDSALYLCASSASGFSGNTIYFGEGSWLTVV.

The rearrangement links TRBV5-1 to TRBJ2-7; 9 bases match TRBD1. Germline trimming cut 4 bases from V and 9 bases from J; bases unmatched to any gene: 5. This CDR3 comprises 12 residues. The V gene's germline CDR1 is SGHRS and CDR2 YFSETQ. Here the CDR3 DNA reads TGCGCCAGCAGCATCGGGACAGGGCTGCAGTACTTC. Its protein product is CASSIGTGLQYF.

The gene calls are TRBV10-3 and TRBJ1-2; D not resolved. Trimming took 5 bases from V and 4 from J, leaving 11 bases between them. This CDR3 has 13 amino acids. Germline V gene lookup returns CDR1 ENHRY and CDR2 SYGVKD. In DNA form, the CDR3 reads TGTGCCATCAGTCCCGACGCCCTCTATGGCTACACCTTC. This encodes CAISPDALYGYTF.

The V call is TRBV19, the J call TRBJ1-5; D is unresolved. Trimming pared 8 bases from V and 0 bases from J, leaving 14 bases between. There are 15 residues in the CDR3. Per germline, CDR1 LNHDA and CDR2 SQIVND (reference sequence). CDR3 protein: CASQLRLYSNQPQHF. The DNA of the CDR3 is TGTGCCAGTCAACTCCGACTGTATAGCAATCAGCCCCAGCATTTT.

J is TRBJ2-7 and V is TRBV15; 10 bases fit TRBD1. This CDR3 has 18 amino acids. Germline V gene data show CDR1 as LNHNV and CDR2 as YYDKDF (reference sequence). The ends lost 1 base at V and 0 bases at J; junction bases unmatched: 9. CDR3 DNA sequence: TGTGCCACCAGCAGAGGCCTTCCGGGACAGGGGAGCTCCTACGAGCAGTACTTC. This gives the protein CATSRGLPGQGSSYEQYF.

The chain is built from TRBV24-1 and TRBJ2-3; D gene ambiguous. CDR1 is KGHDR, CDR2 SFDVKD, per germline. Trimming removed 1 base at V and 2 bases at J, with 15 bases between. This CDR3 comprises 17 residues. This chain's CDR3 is CATSDLLEAAHTDTQYF. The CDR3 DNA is TGTGCCACCAGTGATTTATTAGAGGCGGCCCACACAGATACGCAGTATTTT.

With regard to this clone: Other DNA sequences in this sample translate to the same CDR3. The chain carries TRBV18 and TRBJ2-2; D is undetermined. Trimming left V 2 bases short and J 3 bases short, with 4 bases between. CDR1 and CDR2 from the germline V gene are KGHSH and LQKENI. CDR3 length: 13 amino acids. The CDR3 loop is CASSPSDTGELFF. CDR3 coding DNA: TGTGCCAGCTCACCAAGCGACACCGGGGAGCTGTTTTTT.

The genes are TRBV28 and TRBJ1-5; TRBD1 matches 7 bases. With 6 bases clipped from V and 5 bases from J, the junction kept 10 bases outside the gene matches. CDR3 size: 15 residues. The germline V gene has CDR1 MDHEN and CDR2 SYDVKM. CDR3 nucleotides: TGTGCCAGCAGCGTTGACAGGGCTTGGGATCAGCCCCAGCATTTT. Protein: CASSVDRAWDQPQHF.

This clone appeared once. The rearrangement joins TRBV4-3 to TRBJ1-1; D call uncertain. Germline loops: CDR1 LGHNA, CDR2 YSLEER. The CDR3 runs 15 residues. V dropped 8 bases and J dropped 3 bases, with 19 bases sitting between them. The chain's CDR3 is CASSESPVGDTEAFF. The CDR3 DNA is TGCGCCAGCTCCGAGTCACCGGTCGGGGACACTGAAGCTTTCTTT.

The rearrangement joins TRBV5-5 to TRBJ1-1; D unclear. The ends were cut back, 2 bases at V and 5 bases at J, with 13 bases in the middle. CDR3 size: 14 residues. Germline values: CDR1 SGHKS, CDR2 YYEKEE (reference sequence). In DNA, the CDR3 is TGTGCCAGCAGCTTTACAGAAGGATGGACTGAAGCTTTCTTT. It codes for CASSFTEGWTEAFF. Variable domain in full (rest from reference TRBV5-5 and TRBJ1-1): DAGVTQSPTHLIKTRGQQVTLRCSPISGHKSVSWYQQVLGQGPQFIFQYYEKEERGRGNFPDRFSARQFPNYSSELNVNALLLGDSALYLCASSFTEGWTEAFFGQGTRLTVV.

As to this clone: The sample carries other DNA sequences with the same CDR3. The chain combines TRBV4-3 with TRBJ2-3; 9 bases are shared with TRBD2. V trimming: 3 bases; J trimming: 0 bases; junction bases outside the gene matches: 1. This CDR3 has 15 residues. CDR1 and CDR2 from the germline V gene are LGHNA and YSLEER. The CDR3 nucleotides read TGCGCCAGCAGCCAGACTAGCGGAAGCACAGATACGCAGTATTTT. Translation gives CASSQTSGSTDTQYF.

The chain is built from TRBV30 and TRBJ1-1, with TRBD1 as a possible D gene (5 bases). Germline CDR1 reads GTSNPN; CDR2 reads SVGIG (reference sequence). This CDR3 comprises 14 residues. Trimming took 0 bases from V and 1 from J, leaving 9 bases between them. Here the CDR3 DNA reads TGTGCCTGGAGTGTATACAGGCGGAACACTGAAGCTTTCTTT. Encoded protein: CAWSVYRRNTEAFF.

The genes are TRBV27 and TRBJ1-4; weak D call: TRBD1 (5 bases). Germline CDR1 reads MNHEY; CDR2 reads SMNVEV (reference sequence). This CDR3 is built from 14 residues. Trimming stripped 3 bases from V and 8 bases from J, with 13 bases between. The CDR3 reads CASSFRDGKEKLFF. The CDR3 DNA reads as TGTGCCAGCAGTTTCCGGGACGGAAAGGAAAAACTGTTTTTT.